The source of this T cell receptor beta chain is a study of blood T cell repertoires in COVID-19. Authors' analysis steps: Estimates of nucleated cell counts were drawn from the amplification of reference gene primers. Sequencing used immunoSEQ multiplex PCR; TCRdb keeps in-frame clones, though not all of them. From that table come the V and J calls and clone size; the DNA was used to work out D and trimming. The sample gives about 330,000 clones, approximately 88% of which show up once; 4% is in the top ten. The ends lost 9 bases at V and 4 bases at J; junction bases unmatched: 3. CDR3 length: 12 residues. Per the germline V gene, CDR1 is SGHRS and CDR2 is YFSETQ.

The chain uses TRBV5-1 and TRBJ1-3, with 8 bases that match TRBD1. This clonotype originated in a woman aged 45-59 years with active or convalescent COVID-19. Sequencing was done on a sample of peripheral blood. CDR3 amino acids: CATQGAGNTIYF. The DNA for the CDR3 is TGCGCCACCCAGGGGGCCGGAAACACCATATATTTT.